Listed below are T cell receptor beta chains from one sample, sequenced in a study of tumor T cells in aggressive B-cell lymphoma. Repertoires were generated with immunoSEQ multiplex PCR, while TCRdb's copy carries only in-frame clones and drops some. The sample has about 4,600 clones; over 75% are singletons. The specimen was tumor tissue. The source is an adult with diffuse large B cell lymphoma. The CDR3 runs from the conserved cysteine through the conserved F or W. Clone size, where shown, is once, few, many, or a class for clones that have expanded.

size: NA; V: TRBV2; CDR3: CASSDRAGTYEQYF
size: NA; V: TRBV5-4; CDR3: CASSLDGAASGYTF
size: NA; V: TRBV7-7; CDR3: CASSSDYNNEQFF
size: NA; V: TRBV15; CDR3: CATSRVGRRDEKLFF
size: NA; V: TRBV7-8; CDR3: CASSPGRAANTEAFF
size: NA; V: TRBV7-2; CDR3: CASSSTGGIQYF
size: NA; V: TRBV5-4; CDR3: CASSWGTGTEQFF
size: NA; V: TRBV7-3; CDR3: CASAVGGADTQYF
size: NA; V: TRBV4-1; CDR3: CASSNQETGGYGYTF
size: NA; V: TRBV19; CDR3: CASGTQGQETQYF
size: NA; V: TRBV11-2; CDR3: CASSLDSGGYEQYF
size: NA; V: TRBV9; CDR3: CASSVEQGARGEKLFF
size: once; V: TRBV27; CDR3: CASSLGASGSHNEQFF
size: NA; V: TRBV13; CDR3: CASSPGTGRGYEQYF
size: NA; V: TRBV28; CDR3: CASSLAGYGYTF
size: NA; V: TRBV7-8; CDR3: CASRQRYEQYF
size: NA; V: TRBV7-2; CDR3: CASSLGTSVIAETQYF
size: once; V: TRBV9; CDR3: CASSRGGPEAFF
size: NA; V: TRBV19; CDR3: CASSIRADYSNQPQHF
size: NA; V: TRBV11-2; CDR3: CASSPTGGTEAFF
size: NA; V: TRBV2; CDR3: CASSEGLSGVGELFF
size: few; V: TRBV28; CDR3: CASSPGQGWSPLHF
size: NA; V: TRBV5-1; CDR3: CASSRGTVNTEAFF
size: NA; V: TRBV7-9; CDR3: CASSFRSSNTGELFF
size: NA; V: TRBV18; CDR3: CASSQNNRQGQPQHF
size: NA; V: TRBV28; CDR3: CASSLQTYEQYF
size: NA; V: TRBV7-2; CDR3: CASSLAGQGPYEQYF
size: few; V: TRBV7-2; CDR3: CASSPLAGAHETQYF
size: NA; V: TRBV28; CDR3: CASLRQGSYSNQPQHF
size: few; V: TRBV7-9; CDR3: CASSLGSQPQHF
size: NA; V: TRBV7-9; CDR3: CASSFGAGGLEQYF
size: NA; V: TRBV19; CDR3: CASSEANTEAFF
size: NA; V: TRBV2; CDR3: CASLPGLEDSGTQYF
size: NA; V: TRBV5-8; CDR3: CASSLTRNTQYF
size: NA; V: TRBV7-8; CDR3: CASSLVSRTAGSPLHF
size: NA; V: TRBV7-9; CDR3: CASSYRDRGSPLHF
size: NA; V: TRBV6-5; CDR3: CASSPDRGLTEAFF
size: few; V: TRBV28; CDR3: CASRTGTGNKKLFF
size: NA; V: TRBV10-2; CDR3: CASSVTGGGGTEAFF
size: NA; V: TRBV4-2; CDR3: CASSHTGQGDTDTQYF
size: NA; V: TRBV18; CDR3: CASSPQEASISYEQYF
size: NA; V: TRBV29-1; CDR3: CSVEGGPVTDTQYF